The table lists the clone carrying this T cell receptor (beta chain) with many counts. Its antigen is not identified. V lost 5 bases and J 5 bases, leaving 15 bases between the germline ends. CDR3 length equals 14 residues. These data originate in a study of regulatory T cells in long-lasting Graves disease. Looking at the study overall: Graves' patients, diagnosed recently, had received antithyroid drugs under 3 months. Findings and caveats of the study: Rather than thyroid tissue, only peripheral blood underwent study. Sample size was small, which may have lowered accuracy.

The time point denotes: newly diagnosed GD, antithyroid drugs for less than 3 months. Extracted RNA from PBMCs served as the source of the TCR library. Graves' disease diagnosis followed American Thyroid Association guidelines. Building of the TCR beta libraries involved iRepertoire HTBI primers and Arm-PCR of CDR3 regions. TCRdb reprocessed the multiplex PCR reads with MiXCR, giving one entry per CDR3 protein. Of over 300,000 distinct CDR3 sequences detected, roughly 15% appear once; the ten largest clones hold approximately 22%. This specimen consisted of peripheral blood mononuclear cells (PBMCs), obtained at new diagnosis, from a patient treated with antithyroid drugs. This receptor was obtained from a female donor with Graves disease. The rearrangement joins TRBV12-3 or TRBV12-4 to TRBJ1-1; a possible D gene is TRBD1 (6 bases). This CDR3 reads CASSRQEGRTEAFF. CDR3 DNA sequence: TGTGCCAGCAGTCGACAGGAGGGGAGAACTGAAGCTTTCTTT.